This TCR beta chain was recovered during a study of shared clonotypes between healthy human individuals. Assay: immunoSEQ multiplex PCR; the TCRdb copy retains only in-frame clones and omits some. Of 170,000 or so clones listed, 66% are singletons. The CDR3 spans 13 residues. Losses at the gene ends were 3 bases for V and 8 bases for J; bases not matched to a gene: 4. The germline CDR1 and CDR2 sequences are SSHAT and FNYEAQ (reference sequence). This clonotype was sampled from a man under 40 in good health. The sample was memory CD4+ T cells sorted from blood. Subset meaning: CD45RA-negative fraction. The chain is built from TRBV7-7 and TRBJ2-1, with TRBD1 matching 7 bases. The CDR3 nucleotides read TGTGCCAGCAGCTTGAGACAGGGCTATGAGCAGTTCTTC. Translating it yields CASSLRQGYEQFF.